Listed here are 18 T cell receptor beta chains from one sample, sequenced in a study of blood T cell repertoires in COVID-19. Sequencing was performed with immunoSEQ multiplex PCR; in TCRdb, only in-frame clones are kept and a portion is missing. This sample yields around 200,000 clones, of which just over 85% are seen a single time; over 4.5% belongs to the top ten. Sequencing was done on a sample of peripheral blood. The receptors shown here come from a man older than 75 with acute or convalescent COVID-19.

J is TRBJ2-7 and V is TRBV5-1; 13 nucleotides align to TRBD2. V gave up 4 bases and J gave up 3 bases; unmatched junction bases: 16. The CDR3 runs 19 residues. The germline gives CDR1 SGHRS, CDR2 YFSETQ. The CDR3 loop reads CASSPGTSGTLRNGYEQYF. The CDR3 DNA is TGCGCCAGCAGCCCCGGGACTAGCGGGACATTAAGGAACGGCTACGAGCAGTACTTC.

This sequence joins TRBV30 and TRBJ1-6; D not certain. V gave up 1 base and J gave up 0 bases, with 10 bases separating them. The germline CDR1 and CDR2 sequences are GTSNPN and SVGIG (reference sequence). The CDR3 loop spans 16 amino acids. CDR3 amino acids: CAWSGTGSSYNSPLHF. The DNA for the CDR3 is TGTGCCTGGAGTGGGACTGGAAGCTCCTATAATTCACCCCTCCACTTT.

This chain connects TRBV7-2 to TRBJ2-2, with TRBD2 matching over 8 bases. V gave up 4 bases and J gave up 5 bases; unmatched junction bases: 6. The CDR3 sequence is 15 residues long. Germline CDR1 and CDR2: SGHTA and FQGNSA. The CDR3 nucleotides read TGTGCCAGCAGCTACCAAGCGGGAGTTACCGGGGAGCTGTTTTTT. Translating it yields CASSYQAGVTGELFF. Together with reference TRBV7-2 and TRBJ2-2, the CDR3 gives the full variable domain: GAGVSQSPSNKVTEKGKDVELRCDPISGHTALYWYRQSLGQGLEFLIYFQGNSAPDKSGLPSDRFSAERTGGSVSTLTIQRTQQEDSAVYLCASSYQAGVTGELFFGEGSRLTVL.

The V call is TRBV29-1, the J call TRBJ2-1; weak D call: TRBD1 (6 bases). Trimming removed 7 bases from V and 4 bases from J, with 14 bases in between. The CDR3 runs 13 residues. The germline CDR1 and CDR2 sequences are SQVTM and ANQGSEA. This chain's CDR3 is CSAQGQLYNEQFF. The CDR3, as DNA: TGCAGCGCCCAGGGGCAGTTGTACAATGAGCAGTTCTTC.

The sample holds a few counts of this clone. This CDR3 reads CASSLGLAGAPREQYF. The CDR3 bases are TGCGCCAGCAGCCTAGGACTAGCGGGAGCCCCTCGGGAGCAGTACTTC. The chain joins TRBV4-1 to TRBJ2-7; 13 nucleotides align to TRBD2. The CDR3 runs to 16 residues. Germline loops: CDR1 MGHRA, CDR2 YSYEKL. V lost 4 bases and J lost 7; bases outside the gene matches: 10.

CDR3 coding DNA: TGTGCCAGCTCGCAGGGCGGGGCAGCGAACACCGGGGAGCTGTTTTTT. It is translated as CASSQGGAANTGELFF. This chain connects TRBV18 to TRBJ2-2; tentative D call: TRBD2 (6 bases). This CDR3 has 16 amino acids. Trimming took off 6 bases at V and 0 bases at J, with 14 bases between the two ends. Germline CDR1 and CDR2: KGHSH and LQKENI.

The CDR3 loop is CASSPGLAVPGTQYF. In nucleotides, the CDR3 is TGTGCCAGCAGCCCGGGACTAGCGGTCCCGGGGACCCAGTACTTC. This chain connects TRBV5-4 to TRBJ2-5; 11 bases are a match to TRBD2. The trim removed 4 bases at V and 7 bases at J, leaving 9 bases unmatched. The CDR3 runs 15 residues. CDR1 SGHNT and CDR2 YYREEE come from the germline V gene (reference sequence).

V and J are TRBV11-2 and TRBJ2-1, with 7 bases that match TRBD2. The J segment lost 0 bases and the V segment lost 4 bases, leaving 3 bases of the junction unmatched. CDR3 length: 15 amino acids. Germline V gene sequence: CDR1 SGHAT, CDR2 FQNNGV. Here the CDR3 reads CASSYGGFSYNEQFF. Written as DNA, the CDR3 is TGTGCCAGCAGCTACGGGGGGTTCTCCTACAATGAGCAGTTCTTC.

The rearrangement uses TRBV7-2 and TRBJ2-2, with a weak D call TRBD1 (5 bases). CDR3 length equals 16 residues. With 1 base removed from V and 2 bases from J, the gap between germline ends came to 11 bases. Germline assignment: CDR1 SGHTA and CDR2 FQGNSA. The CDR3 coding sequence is TGTGCCAGCAGCTTAGTGTCGACAGCCAACACCGGGGAGCTGTTTTTT. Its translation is CASSLVSTANTGELFF. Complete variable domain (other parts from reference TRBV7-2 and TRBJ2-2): GAGVSQSPSNKVTEKGKDVELRCDPISGHTALYWYRQSLGQGLEFLIYFQGNSAPDKSGLPSDRFSAERTGGSVSTLTIQRTQQEDSAVYLCASSLVSTANTGELFFGEGSRLTVL.

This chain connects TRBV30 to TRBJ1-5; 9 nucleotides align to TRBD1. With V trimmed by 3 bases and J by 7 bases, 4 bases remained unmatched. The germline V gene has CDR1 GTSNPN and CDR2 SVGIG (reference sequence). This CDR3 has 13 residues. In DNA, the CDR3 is TGTGCCTGGAGACAGGGGGCTCAACAGCCCCAGCATTTT. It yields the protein CAWRQGAQQPQHF.

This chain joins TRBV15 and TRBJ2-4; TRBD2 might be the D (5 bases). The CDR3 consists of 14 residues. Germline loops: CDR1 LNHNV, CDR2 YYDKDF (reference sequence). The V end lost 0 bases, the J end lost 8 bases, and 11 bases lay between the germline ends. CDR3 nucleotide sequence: TGTGCCACCAGCAGAGATTCGGGGTTGGACATTCAGTACTTC. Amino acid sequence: CATSRDSGLDIQYF.

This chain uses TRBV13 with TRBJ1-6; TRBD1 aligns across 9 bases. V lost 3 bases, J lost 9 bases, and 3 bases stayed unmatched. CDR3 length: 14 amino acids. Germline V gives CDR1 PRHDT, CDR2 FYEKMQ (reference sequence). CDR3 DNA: TGTGCCAGCAGCTTGAGGGACAGGGCTTCACCCCTCCACTTT. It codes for CASSLRDRASPLHF.

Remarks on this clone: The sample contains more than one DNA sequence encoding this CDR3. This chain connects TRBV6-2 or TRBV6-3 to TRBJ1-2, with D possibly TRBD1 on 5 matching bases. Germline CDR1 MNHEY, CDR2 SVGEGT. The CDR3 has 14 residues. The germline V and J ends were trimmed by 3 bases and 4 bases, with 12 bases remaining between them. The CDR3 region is CASSYSTASYGYTF. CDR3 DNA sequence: TGTGCCAGCAGTTATTCGACAGCGAGCTATGGCTACACCTTC.

CDR3 residues: CASSGSGVGYSYEQYF. DNA of the CDR3: TGTGCCAGCAGTGGATCAGGGGTGGGATACTCCTACGAGCAGTACTTC. The chain couples TRBV2 to TRBJ2-7, with a weak D call TRBD1 (6 bases). The V gene lost 4 bases and the J gene lost 0 bases, with 16 bases spanning the gap. The CDR3 totals 16 residues. The germline gives CDR1 SNHLY, CDR2 FYNNEI. The full variable domain, rest sourced from reference TRBV2 and TRBJ2-7, is EPEVTQTPSHQVTQMGQEVILRCVPISNHLYFYWYRQILGQKVEFLVSFYNNEISEKSEIFDDQFSVERPDGSNFTLKIRSTKLEDSAMYFCASSGSGVGYSYEQYFGPGTRLTVT.

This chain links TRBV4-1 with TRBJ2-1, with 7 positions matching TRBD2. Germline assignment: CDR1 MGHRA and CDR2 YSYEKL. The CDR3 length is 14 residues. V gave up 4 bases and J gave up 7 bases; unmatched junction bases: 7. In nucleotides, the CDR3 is TGCGCCAGCAGCCTCGGGATGGGGGGGAATGAGCAGTTCTTC. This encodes CASSLGMGGNEQFF.

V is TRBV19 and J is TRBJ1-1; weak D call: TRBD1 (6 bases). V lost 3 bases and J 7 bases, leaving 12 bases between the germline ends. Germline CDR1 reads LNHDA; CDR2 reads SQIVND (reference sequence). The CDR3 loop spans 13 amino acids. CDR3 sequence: CASSIRGGNEAFF. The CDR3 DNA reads TGTGCCAGTAGTATTAGAGGGGGTAATGAAGCTTTCTTT. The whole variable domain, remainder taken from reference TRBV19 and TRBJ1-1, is DGGITQSPKYLFRKEGQNVTLSCEQNLNHDAMYWYRQDPGQGLRLIYYSQIVNDFQKGDIAEGYSVSREKKESFPLTVTSAQKNPTAFYLCASSIRGGNEAFFGQGTRLTVV.

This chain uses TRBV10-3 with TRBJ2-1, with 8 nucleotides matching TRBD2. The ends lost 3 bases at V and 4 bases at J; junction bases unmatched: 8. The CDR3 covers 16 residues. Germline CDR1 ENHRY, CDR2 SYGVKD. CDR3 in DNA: TGTGCCATCAGTGATGCGGGACTAGTCGGGTACAATGAGCAGTTCTTC. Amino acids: CAISDAGLVGYNEQFF.

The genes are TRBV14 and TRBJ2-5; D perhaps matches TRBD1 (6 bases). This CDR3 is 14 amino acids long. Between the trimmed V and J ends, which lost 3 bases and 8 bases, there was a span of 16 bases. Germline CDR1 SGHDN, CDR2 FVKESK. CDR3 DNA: TGTGCCAGCAGCCACCAGGGGTTCCCCTCCACCCAGTACTTC. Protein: CASSHQGFPSTQYF.